The 23 T cell receptor beta chains in this list originate from one sample, sequenced in a study of blood T cell repertoires in COVID-19. Only in-frame clones appear in the TCRdb table, and some are missing; sequencing was by immunoSEQ multiplex PCR. Among 300,000 to 450,000 clones listed, 80% to 90% were seen once. The sample comprised peripheral blood. The receptors originated from a woman aged 25 to 39 with COVID-19, enrolled during active disease.

In DNA, the CDR3 is TGTGCCAGCACAGGACAGGGGGCGAATCAGCCCCAGCATTTT. It codes for CASTGQGANQPQHF. V gene TRBV6-5 combines with J gene TRBJ1-5; TRBD1 matches 11 bases. V lost 7 bases to trimming and J lost 4 bases; unmatched junction nucleotides: 3. Germline CDR1 is MNHEY and CDR2 is SVGAGI. This CDR3 contains 14 residues.

This clone showed up just once. The V and J genes are TRBV5-5 and TRBJ2-7; 7 nucleotides align to TRBD1. There are 15 residues in the CDR3. J lost 3 bases, V lost 0 bases, and 6 bases had no gene match. Germline V gene sequence: CDR1 SGHKS, CDR2 YYEKEE (reference sequence). In DNA form, the CDR3 reads TGTGCCAGCAGCTTGGTTTCCGCAGGGGGCTACGAGCAGTACTTC. It encodes CASSLVSAGGYEQYF.

The chain links TRBV6-5 to TRBJ1-6, with D possibly TRBD1 on 6 matching bases. Trimming stripped 2 bases from V and 7 bases from J, with 15 bases between. Germline CDR1 MNHEY, CDR2 SVGAGI. The CDR3 covers 16 residues. CDR3 residues: CASSYIGRGLNSPLHF. The CDR3 DNA reads as TGTGCCAGCAGTTACATTGGCAGGGGCCTAAATTCACCCCTCCACTTT.

CDR3 protein: CASSAATWAITDTQYF. The DNA for the CDR3 is TGTGCCAGCAGTGCCGCCACTTGGGCAATAACAGATACGCAGTATTTT. The chain has TRBV6-1 and TRBJ2-3, with D uncertain. Trimming removed 4 bases from V and 3 bases from J, with 17 bases in between. This CDR3 is 16 amino acids long. Germline assignment: CDR1 MNHNS and CDR2 SASEGT.

The chain is built from TRBV28 and TRBJ1-6; D remains ambiguous. Germline loops: CDR1 MDHEN, CDR2 SYDVKM. The CDR3 totals 15 residues. Trimming left V 6 bases short and J 7 bases short, with 16 bases between. The CDR3 loop reads CASSRDTLPNSPLHF. The DNA of the CDR3 is TGTGCCAGCAGCCGTGACACGCTCCCAAATTCACCCCTCCACTTT.

The chain links TRBV14 to TRBJ2-7, with D tentatively TRBD1 (5 bases). V lost 3 bases and J 0 bases, leaving 12 bases between the germline ends. In germline, CDR1 is SGHDN, CDR2 FVKESK. CDR3 length: 15 amino acids. The CDR3 coding sequence is TGTGCCAGCAGCCAGGGGCGGACAAGCTCCTACGAGCAGTACTTC. It yields the protein CASSQGRTSSYEQYF.

This rearrangement joins TRBV5-5 to TRBJ2-3, with TRBD1 matching 10 bases. Trimming cost V 4 bases and J 8 bases; bases outside gene matches: 13. The CDR3 spans 16 residues. CDR1 and CDR2 from the germline V gene are SGHKS and YYEKEE (reference sequence). The CDR3 DNA reads TGTGCCAGCAGCCTGGGGGCGGGACAGGGGACTAGTACGCAGTATTTT. It encodes CASSLGAGQGTSTQYF.

The chain combines TRBV11-2 with TRBJ2-7; 7 bases fit TRBD1. Unmatched junction bases numbered 9, after V lost 4 bases and J lost 6 bases. Per the germline V gene, CDR1 is SGHAT and CDR2 is FQNNGV. The CDR3 runs 14 residues. Written as DNA, the CDR3 is TGTGCCAGCAGCTCGACAGGGTCGCGGGTCGAGCAGTACTTC. It specifies CASSSTGSRVEQYF.

The chain uses TRBV24-1 and TRBJ1-1; D may be TRBD1 (5 bases). V was pared by 6 bases and J by 6 bases, with 7 bases between. The CDR3 consists of 11 residues. CDR1 is KGHDR, CDR2 SFDVKD, per germline. CDR3: CATSRGPEAFF. In nucleotides, the CDR3 is TGTGCCACCAGTAGGGGTCCTGAAGCTTTCTTT.

The chain combines TRBV10-3 with TRBJ2-1; 7 nucleotides agree with TRBD2. V gave up 4 bases and J gave up 0 bases; unmatched junction bases: 6. The CDR3 spans 16 residues. CDR1 and CDR2 (germline): ENHRY, SYGVKD. The CDR3 here is CAISGASGGSYNEQFF. CDR3 in DNA: TGTGCCATCAGTGGGGCTAGCGGAGGCTCCTACAATGAGCAGTTCTTC.

V gene TRBV5-1 combines with J gene TRBJ1-1; no clear D. The length of the CDR3 is 15 residues. Trimming removed 0 bases from V and 1 base from J, with 10 bases in between. Germline V gives CDR1 SGHRS, CDR2 YFSETQ. The CDR3 here is CASSLDGVGNTEAFF. The CDR3 DNA sequence: TGCGCCAGCAGCTTGGACGGGGTGGGGAACACTGAAGCTTTCTTT.

The V gene is TRBV7-2, the J gene TRBJ2-7, with D uncertain. The V gene's germline CDR1 is SGHTA and CDR2 FQGNSA. CDR3 length equals 13 residues. V was pared by 3 bases and J by 3 bases, with 9 bases between. The CDR3 protein is CASSLAGNYEQYF. CDR3 nucleotides: TGTGCCAGCAGCTTGGCAGGCAACTACGAGCAGTACTTC.

The J gene is TRBJ2-3, the V gene TRBV24-1; no definite D call. The CDR3 loop spans 12 amino acids. The V and J ends lost 4 bases and 7 bases respectively, with 8 bases between them. CDR1 is KGHDR, CDR2 SFDVKD, per germline. CDR3: CATSDSVNTQYF. The CDR3 nucleotides read TGTGCCACCAGTGACTCGGTAAATACGCAGTATTTT.

The chain joins TRBV30 to TRBJ2-7; 12 bases align to TRBD1. J was trimmed by 7 bases and V by 2 bases; bases with no gene match: 3. CDR1 GTSNPN and CDR2 SVGIG come from the germline V gene (reference sequence). The CDR3 is made up of 13 amino acids. As DNA, the CDR3 is TGTGCCTGGAGTCGGGACAGGGGGCAAGAGCAGTACTTC. Protein: CAWSRDRGQEQYF.

This chain links TRBV27 with TRBJ1-6; 8 bases agree with TRBD1. Per the germline V gene, CDR1 is MNHEY and CDR2 is SMNVEV (reference sequence). Trimming took 4 bases from V and 11 from J; bases not matched to a gene: 4. The CDR3 consists of 13 residues. CDR3: CASSSGQGTPLHF. The CDR3 DNA is TGTGCCAGCAGTTCCGGACAGGGAACACCCCTCCACTTT.

The chain joins TRBV2 to TRBJ2-1, with 8 bases matching TRBD1. Germline trimming cut 3 bases from V and 1 base from J; bases unmatched to any gene: 8. Germline lookup yields CDR1 SNHLY and CDR2 FYNNEI. The CDR3 loop spans 17 amino acids. This chain's CDR3 is CASSESDRVWSYNEQFF. The CDR3 DNA follows: TGTGCCAGCAGTGAGTCGGACAGGGTTTGGTCCTACAATGAGCAGTTCTTC. The complete variable domain, with remaining parts taken from reference TRBV2 and TRBJ2-1, reads EPEVTQTPSHQVTQMGQEVILRCVPISNHLYFYWYRQILGQKVEFLVSFYNNEISEKSEIFDDQFSVERPDGSNFTLKIRSTKLEDSAMYFCASSESDRVWSYNEQFFGPGTRLTVL.

Concerning this clone itself: It is unclear where the CDR3 begins or ends on the DNA, so no DNA is shown, and the CDR3 is as TCRdb lists it. CDR3 region: CASILEGAFGNTIYF. The V gene is TRBV2, the J gene TRBJ1-3; the DNA was not compared with TRBD1, the D call given in the table. The CDR3 is 15 residues long, ends included. CDR1 and CDR2 (germline): SNHLY, FYNNEI.

The CDR3 nucleotides are TGTGCCAGCAGTACAGACAGGGGCTTTGAGCAGTTCTTC. Protein sequence: CASSTDRGFEQFF. The J gene is TRBJ2-1, the V gene TRBV28, with 8 bases that match TRBD1. V shed 5 bases and J 9 bases; nucleotides not matched to a gene: 6. This CDR3 is 13 amino acids long. Germline V CDR1 and CDR2: MDHEN, SYDVKM.

J is TRBJ1-1 and V is TRBV7-8; 7 bases agree with TRBD1. The CDR3 has 17 amino acids. CDR1 is SGHVS, CDR2 FQNEAQ, per germline. V shed 5 bases, J shed 4 bases, and the junction held 16 bases outside the gene matches. The CDR3 DNA reads as TGTGCCAGCAGCGCCATTACAGGGGCAGGGGGGAGCACTGAAGCTTTCTTT. This translates into CASSAITGAGGSTEAFF.

The chain is built from TRBV30 and TRBJ1-6, with a weak D call TRBD1 (6 bases). CDR1 is GTSNPN, CDR2 SVGIG, per germline (reference sequence). The CDR3 is 16 residues long. V was trimmed by 2 bases and J by 1 base, leaving 12 bases between them. CDR3 residues: CAWSTRGGSYNSPLHF. DNA for the CDR3: TGTGCCTGGAGTACAAGGGGGGGATCCTATAATTCACCCCTCCACTTT.

The chain recombines TRBV5-1 with TRBJ2-7; TRBD1 might be the D (6 bases). V was trimmed by 4 bases and J by 0 bases, leaving 11 bases between them. In germline, CDR1 is SGHRS, CDR2 YFSETQ. The CDR3 runs 14 residues. CDR3 DNA sequence: TGCGCCAGCAGCCTTACAGGGAGCTCCTACGAGCAGTACTTC. This translates into CASSLTGSSYEQYF.

The gene calls are TRBV10-3 and TRBJ2-1, with 12 bases fitting TRBD2. V dropped 7 bases and J dropped 5; count of bases not matched to a gene: 12. The CDR3 runs 17 residues. CDR1 is ENHRY and CDR2 is SYGVKD in the germline V gene. CDR3 DNA sequence: TGTGCCATCACTAGCGGGAGGGCCCCATTGAGGGACAATGAGCAGTTCTTC. Translating it yields CAITSGRAPLRDNEQFF.

Here the CDR3 reads CASSRDSSEQYF. In nucleotides, the CDR3 is TGTGCCAGCAGCCGGGACAGCTCCGAGCAGTACTTC. V gene TRBV3-1 (or the pseudogene TRBV3-2) combines with J gene TRBJ2-7; 7 nucleotides line up with TRBD1. J lost 6 bases, V lost 4 bases, and 3 bases had no gene match. The CDR3 runs 12 residues. The germline CDR1 and CDR2 sequences are LGHDT and YNNKEL (reference sequence).